What follows describes a single T cell receptor (beta chain). Germline V gene lookup returns CDR1 SGHAT and CDR2 FQNNGV. V lost 1 base to trimming and J lost 5 bases; unmatched junction nucleotides: 10. The CDR3 sequence is 16 residues long. Time point specified: blood 2 weeks post-SBRT. As to treatment: 15 Gy SBRT to primary tumor, nephrectomy 4 weeks later. This entry comes from a study of radiation and T cells in renal cell carcinoma. This table comes from immunoSEQ multiplex PCR, and its TCRdb copy is limited to in-frame clones, with some not included. Counted here are over 60,000 clones, roughly 79% occurring once; the ten biggest clones make up over 6%.

The sequences come from blood, collected from a patient whose treatment included radiotherapy and nephrectomy. The receptor was isolated from a man aged 60 to 75 with renal cell carcinoma. The chain couples TRBV11-2 to TRBJ2-5, with 7 nucleotides matching TRBD2. In DNA, the CDR3 is TGTGCCAGCAGCTTAGTGGGGGGGAGGGCTACGGAGACCCAGTACTTC. Its protein product is CASSLVGGRATETQYF. Variable domain in full (rest from reference TRBV11-2 and TRBJ2-5): EAGVAQSPRYKIIEKRQSVAFWCNPISGHATLYWYQQILGQGPKLLIQFQNNGVVDDSQLPKDRFSAERLKGVDSTLKIQPAKLEDSAVYLCASSLVGGRATETQYFGPGTRLLVL.